A selection of T cell receptor beta chains follows, all from one sample in a study of cytomegalovirus exposure and HLA in healthy donors. Only in-frame clones appear in the TCRdb table, and some are missing; sequencing was by immunoSEQ multiplex PCR. The sample includes about 140,000 clones, 66% of them seen just once. The specimen sequenced was PBMCs. The receptors were gathered from a human donor in good health. Both conserved end residues are part of each CDR3. D genes are given only for firm matches. Only part of the rows carry a size: once, few, many, or a class if the clone is expanded.

j_gene,d_gene,v_gene,abundance,CDR3nt,CDR3aa
TRBJ2-2,TRBD1,TRBV11-2,-,TGTGCCAGCAGCTTGGGGGACAGGTGGGGGCCCCTGAACACCGGGGAGCTGTTTTTT,CASSLGDRWGPLNTGELFF
TRBJ2-3,-,TRBV7-9,few,TGTGCCAGCAGCTTAGCCCAGACAGATACGCAGTATTTT,CASSLAQTDTQYF
TRBJ1-6,-,TRBV5-6,-,TGTGCCAGCAGCTTGGGACAGCACTATAATTCACCCCTCCACTTT,CASSLGQHYNSPLHF
TRBJ1-2,-,TRBV5-1,-,TGCGCCAGCAGCTTGGCTCTAGGGGGGGCGCGGGGCTACACCTTC,CASSLALGGARGYTF
TRBJ2-2,TRBD2,TRBV18,-,TGTGCCAGCTCACCCCAGGGGACTAGCGACACCGGGGAGCTGTTTTTT,CASSPQGTSDTGELFF
TRBJ2-2,-,TRBV7-8,-,TGTGCCAGCAGCCGTACAGGGTACACCGAGGAGCTGTTTTTT,CASSRTGYTEELFF
TRBJ2-1,TRBD2,TRBV5-6,once,TGTGCCAGCAGCTTGCCCAAACTAGCGGGGGCTTTAAGTGAGCAGTTCTTC,CASSLPKLAGALSEQFF
TRBJ2-2,-,TRBV6-1,-,TGTGCCAGCAGCCCTGGGCAGCCGAACACCGGGGAGCTGTTTTTT,CASSPGQPNTGELFF
TRBJ2-7,-,TRBV7-9,-,TGTGCCAGCAGCCGGACTAACTACGAGCAGTACTTC,CASSRTNYEQYF
TRBJ2-3,-,TRBV27,few,TGTGTCGCCCGGAAGGGGAGCACAGATACGCAGTATTTT,CVARKGSTDTQYF
TRBJ2-1,-,TRBV29-1,few,TGCAGCGTAAGGGGGTCCTATAACTCGAATGAGCAGTTCTTC,CSVRGSYNSNEQFF
TRBJ2-1,TRBD2,TRBV9,-,TGTGCCAGCAGCCAACATCGCGGGAGCGATGAGCAGTTCTTC,CASSQHRGSDEQFF
TRBJ2-1,TRBD2,TRBV27,-,TGTGCCAGCAGCACCGGGACTACCAACAATGAGCAGTTCTTC,CASSTGTTNNEQFF
TRBJ1-2,-,TRBV27,few,TGTGCCAGCAGTTTTGGGGGGAATGGCTACACCTTC,CASSFGGNGYTF
TRBJ2-7,-,TRBV7-2,-,TGTGCCAGCAGCTTAGAGGGTGCGGGCTCCTACGAGCAGTACTTC,CASSLEGAGSYEQYF
TRBJ1-1,TRBD1,TRBV29-1,-,TGCAGCGTTTCCACCACAGGGGGCCTCACTGAAGCTTTCTTT,CSVSTTGGLTEAFF